A selection of T cell receptor beta chains follows, all from one sample in a study of graft-versus-host responses after intestinal transplantation. TCRdb's copy holds only in-frame clones and misses some; the assay was immunoSEQ multiplex PCR. The table lists some 46,000 clones, about 95% of them singletons. The source was PBMCs, collected around 350 days after intestinal transplant. The receptors were gathered from a human patient who received an intestinal transplant, so some T cells may come from the graft donor. The CDR3 runs from the conserved cysteine through the conserved F or W. The D gene is left open where the match is weak. Size is omitted from some rows. Given values are once, few, many or a class for expanded clones.

v_call	j_call	d_call	clone_size	cdr3_nt	cdr3_aa
TRBV5-1	TRBJ2-7	-	-	TGCGCCAGCAGCCTGGAGGGCGAGCAGTACTTC	CASSLEGEQYF
TRBV4-1	TRBJ1-3	-	few	TGCGCCAGCAGCCAACCCGACAGGAGAAACACCATATATTTT	CASSQPDRRNTIYF
TRBV7-9	TRBJ1-2	-	-	TGTGCCAGCATCACGGACAATGATGGCTACACCTTC	CASITDNDGYTF
TRBV6-6	TRBJ2-7	-	-	TGTGCCACCAGGTCCGCGGATTACGAGCAGTACTTC	CATRSADYEQYF
TRBV2	TRBJ1-6	-	-	TGTGCCAGCCGGGGGGCTTTTAATTCACCCCTCCACTTT	CASRGAFNSPLHF
TRBV6-8	TRBJ1-3	-	-	TGTGCCAGCACGAGAGGGGACACCATATATTTT	CASTRGDTIYF
TRBV29-1	TRBJ1-2	-	-	TGCAGCGTCGTGGGCAGGATGAACTATGGCTACACCTTC	CSVVGRMNYGYTF
TRBV4-1	TRBJ1-2	-	-	TGCGCCAGCAGCCAAGCGCTAACTACAGGGAAGCCTGGCTACACCTTC	CASSQALTTGKPGYTF
TRBV11-1	TRBJ2-7	-	-	TGTGCCAGCAGCTCCTCCTACGAGCAGTACTTC	CASSSSYEQYF
TRBV27	TRBJ1-5	-	-	TGTGCCAGCGGGTTTGTGAATCAGCCCCAGCATTTT	CASGFVNQPQHF
TRBV7-9	TRBJ1-4	-	once	TGTGCCAGCAGCACCGGGACTGCCGAAAAACTGTTTTTT	CASSTGTAEKLFF
TRBV5-4	TRBJ1-3	TRBD1	-	TGTGCCAGCAGCTCGACAGGGATAGGGACCATATATTTT	CASSSTGIGTIYF
TRBV7-9	TRBJ1-4	-	-	TGTGCCAGCAGTTTACAGGGTGCGTCCTTCAACGAAAAACTGTTTTTT	CASSLQGASFNEKLFF
TRBV4-1	TRBJ2-2	-	once	TGCGCCAGCAGCCAAGATAGGGCAGGGAACACCGGGGAGCTGTTTTTT	CASSQDRAGNTGELFF
TRBV7-7	TRBJ2-1	-	-	TGTGCCAGCAGCGCGCGTAGTTACAATGAGCAGTTCTTC	CASSARSYNEQFF
TRBV28	TRBJ1-2	-	-	TGTGCCAGCAGTTTAACGTCCGGGGGGGGCTACACCTTC	CASSLTSGGGYTF
TRBV5-4	TRBJ2-4	TRBD1	-	TGTGCCAGCGGATACAGGGGGACCAAAAACATTCAGTACTTC	CASGYRGTKNIQYF
TRBV15	TRBJ2-2	TRBD1	-	TGTGCCACCAGCAGAACAGGGGGCAACACCGGGGAGCTGTTTTTT	CATSRTGGNTGELFF
TRBV28	TRBJ1-4	-	-	TGTGCCAGCAGTGCCCCCGATGAAAAACTGTTTTTT	CASSAPDEKLFF
TRBV18	TRBJ2-3	TRBD2	-	TGTGCCAGCTCACCACCGCTAGCGGGCACAGATACGCAGTATTTT	CASSPPLAGTDTQYF
TRBV11-3	TRBJ1-4	-	-	TGTGCCAGCAGCTTATTGATTAATGAAAAACTGTTTTTT	CASSLLINEKLFF
TRBV7-3	TRBJ1-2	-	-	TGTGCCAGCAGCTTAGGGGGACGGCGGGGCTACACCTTC	CASSLGGRRGYTF
TRBV9	TRBJ2-5	-	-	TGTGCCAGCAGCGTAGACCTCGGGGAGACCCAGTACTTC	CASSVDLGETQYF
TRBV5-4	TRBJ1-3	-	-	TGTGCCAGCAGCCGGGCCAGGAGCTCTGGAAACACCATATATTTT	CASSRARSSGNTIYF
TRBV4-1	TRBJ1-3	-	-	TGCGCCAGCAAAAGGGGGGATAGCTCTGGAAACACCATATATTTT	CASKRGDSSGNTIYF
TRBV11-2	TRBJ1-5	TRBD1	-	TGTGCCAGCAGCGAAGCTTGGGGTGGACAGGCCCAGCATTTT	CASSEAWGGQAQHF
TRBV19	TRBJ1-5	-	-	TGTGCCAGTAGTATGGCCCCCAATCAGCCCCAGCATTTT	CASSMAPNQPQHF
TRBV6-6	TRBJ2-1	-	-	TGTGCCAGCAGCAGCCAAGCGCGCGGTGAGCAGTTCTTC	CASSSQARGEQFF
TRBV15	TRBJ1-6	-	-	TGTGCCACCAGCACCACCGGGAGTTCACCCCTCCACTTT	CATSTTGSSPLHF
TRBV19	TRBJ2-7	-	few	TGTGCCAGTGCCGGGGAGTTGGACGAGCAGTACTTC	CASAGELDEQYF
TRBV19	TRBJ2-7	-	once	TGTGCCAGTAGTAACAGGTTCCACGAGCAGTACTTC	CASSNRFHEQYF
TRBV7-6	TRBJ2-7	-	few	TGTGCCAGCAGCTTCGTAGGGCGCGAGCAGTACTTC	CASSFVGREQYF
TRBV10-1	TRBJ1-5	-	-	TGCGCCAGCAGTCCAGTGAGGGTGAATCAGCCCCAGCATTTT	CASSPVRVNQPQHF
TRBV7-9	TRBJ1-6	TRBD1	-	TGTGCCAGCAGCTGGAGGACAGGGGGCTCACCCCTCCACTTT	CASSWRTGGSPLHF
TRBV28	TRBJ2-1	-	-	TGTGCCAGCTACAAAGTGACGGGCTCCTACAATGAGCAGTTCTTC	CASYKVTGSYNEQFF
TRBV30	TRBJ1-1	-	-	TGTGCCTGGAATGAAGGGGCGCACACTGAAGCTTTCTTT	CAWNEGAHTEAFF
TRBV27	TRBJ2-1	TRBD2	-	TGTGCCAGCAGCCCCAGGACTAGTAATGATGAGCAGTTCTTC	CASSPRTSNDEQFF
TRBV9	TRBJ2-7	TRBD2	-	TGTGCCAGCAGCACATCAAGGGGACTAGCGGGAGTCGAGCAGTACTTC	CASSTSRGLAGVEQYF
TRBV6-5	TRBJ2-1	-	once	TGTGCCAGCAGTTACTCACCAAACAATGAGCAGTTCTTC	CASSYSPNNEQFF
TRBV7-3	TRBJ2-2	-	-	TGTGCCAGCAGCTTCCTCGGAACCGGGGAGCTGTTTTTT	CASSFLGTGELFF
TRBV27	TRBJ2-7	TRBD1	-	TGTGCCAGCACCCAGACAGGGGTCACCTACGAGCAGTACTTC	CASTQTGVTYEQYF
TRBV5-4	TRBJ2-2	TRBD1	-	TGTGCCAGCAGCTCGGGACAGAAAAGGACCGGGGAGCTGTTTTTT	CASSSGQKRTGELFF
TRBV6-5	TRBJ2-7	TRBD1	-	TGTGCCATCAGAGGCGGACAGGGGAATCGTGAGCAGTACTTC	CAIRGGQGNREQYF
TRBV27	TRBJ2-7	TRBD1	-	TGTGCCAGCAGTTCCGGGACAGGGGGCAAACCTATCTCCTACGAGCAGTACTTC	CASSSGTGGKPISYEQYF
TRBV10-3	TRBJ2-7	TRBD1	-	TGTGCCATCAGTCCCCCGGGACAGGGGAGCAGCGGGTCCTACGAGCAGTACTTC	CAISPPGQGSSGSYEQYF
TRBV25-1	TRBJ2-7	-	-	TGTGCCTGCGGAGAGAGAGGGAGGAACTACGAGCAGTACTTC	CACGERGRNYEQYF
TRBV11-2	TRBJ2-5	-	once	TGTGCCAGCAGCATGGGCAGGGGATGGACCCAGTACTTC	CASSMGRGWTQYF
TRBV5-4	TRBJ1-1	-	-	TGTGCCAGCAGCTTGGGAGGGCAGCAGAACACTGAGGCTTTCTTT	CASSLGGQQNTEAFF
TRBV18	TRBJ1-1	-	-	TGTGCCAGCTCACCCAGGGAGACCGAAGCTTTCTTT	CASSPRETEAFF
TRBV11-2	TRBJ2-5	TRBD2	-	TGTACCAGCAGCTTAGTAGGGAGGGAACAAGAGACCCAGTACTTC	CTSSLVGREQETQYF